A selection of T cell receptor beta chains follows, all from one sample in a study of T cells after yellow fever vaccination. A single record per CDR3 protein comes from TCRdb applying MiXCR to the 5' RACE reads. The sample yields 30,000 or so distinct CDR3 sequences, about 6.3% seen once. The sequencing here drew on PBMCs, either bulk or a sorted T-cell subset (CD4+, CD8+, memory, or dextramer-sorted; not recorded which), taken on the day of the first yellow fever vaccination. All receptors derive from a man between 18 and 35 years old who received the YFV17D yellow fever vaccine. Each CDR3 is given with its conserved first and last residue. The D gene is left open where the match is weak. Size values are once, few and many counts, or a class for expanded clones, and some rows have none.

TRBJ2-5	TRBV18	TRBD2	many	15	CASSTSGVPKGTQYF	TGTGCCAGCTCAACCAGCGGGGTCCCAAAGGGGACCCAGTACTTC
TRBJ2-7	TRBV12-3/TRBV12-4	NA	many	15	CASSFRPSLSYEQYF	TGTGCCAGCAGTTTTCGGCCTAGCCTCAGTTACGAGCAGTACTTC
TRBJ1-1	TRBV20-1	TRBD1	many	13	CSAPIPGQGQAFF	TGCAGTGCTCCAATTCCGGGACAGGGACAAGCTTTCTTT
TRBJ1-2	TRBV6-5	NA	NA	13	CASSYRVDYGYTF	TGTGCCAGCAGTTACCGAGTTGACTATGGCTACACCTTC
TRBJ1-1	TRBV12-3/TRBV12-4	TRBD1	medium-sized	20	CASSFLRGGTGDLVNTEAFF	TGTGCCAGCAGTTTTCTTAGGGGCGGGACAGGGGATCTCGTGAACACTGAAGCTTTCTTT
TRBJ2-5	TRBV7-9	NA	many	13	CASSLAHQETQYF	TGTGCCAGCAGCTTAGCCCACCAAGAGACCCAGTACTTC
TRBJ2-5	TRBV28	NA	few	13	CASNFQARETQYF	TGTGCCAGCAACTTCCAAGCCCGAGAGACCCAGTACTTC
TRBJ2-5	TRBV5-1	NA	many	16	CASSLAHGEQGETQYF	TGCGCCAGCAGCTTGGCCCATGGCGAACAGGGAGAGACCCAGTACTTC
TRBJ1-5	TRBV6-5	TRBD1	medium-sized	15	CASSWTGSSNQPQHF	TGTGCCAGCAGTTGGACAGGGTCAAGCAATCAGCCCCAGCATTTT
TRBJ2-2	TRBV30	TRBD2	many	16	CAWSVGLAGNTGELFF	TGTGCCTGGAGTGTAGGTCTAGCGGGGAACACCGGGGAGCTGTTTTTT
TRBJ2-3	TRBV6-5	TRBD1	many	13	CASRDRVTDTQYF	TGTGCCAGCCGGGACAGGGTCACAGATACGCAGTATTTT
TRBJ1-1	TRBV29-1	NA	many	15	CSAGSGWGMNTEAFF	TGCAGCGCCGGGTCGGGGTGGGGTATGAACACTGAAGCTTTCTTT
TRBJ2-7	TRBV6-1	NA	many	13	CASSPDNSYEQYF	TGTGCCAGCAGCCCGGACAACTCCTACGAGCAGTACTTC
TRBJ1-5	TRBV7-2	TRBD1	many	16	CASSSKTGGSGEPQHF	TGTGCCAGCAGCTCCAAGACAGGGGGCTCCGGGGAGCCCCAGCATTTT
TRBJ1-6	TRBV7-8	TRBD1	many	14	CASSLNRGQSPLHF	TGTGCCAGCAGCTTGAACAGGGGGCAATCACCCCTCCACTTT
TRBJ2-5	TRBV20-1	NA	many	11	CSAPWGETQYF	TGCAGTGCCCCGTGGGGAGAGACCCAGTACTTC
TRBJ1-1	TRBV30	NA	many	13	CAWSVQPNTEAFF	TGTGCCTGGAGTGTGCAACCGAACACTGAAGCTTTCTTT
TRBJ1-5	TRBV20-1	NA	many	12	CSAAGYNQPQHF	TGCAGTGCTGCAGGTTACAATCAGCCCCAGCATTTT
TRBJ1-1	TRBV11-2	NA	many	14	CASSLGQSNTEAFF	TGTGCCAGCAGCTTAGGACAGTCGAACACTGAAGCTTTCTTT
TRBJ2-5	TRBV2	NA	few	12	CASRADRETQYF	TGTGCCAGCAGGGCGGACAGAGAGACCCAGTACTTC
TRBJ2-2	TRBV21-1	NA	many	15	CAKGQGERRTGELFF	TGTGCCAAGGGACAGGGGGAGCGCCGAACCGGGGAGCTGTTTTTT
TRBJ2-6	TRBV12-3/TRBV12-4	NA	many	17	CASGGGVRRSGANVLTF	TGTGCCAGCGGCGGCGGGGTTCGGAGGTCTGGGGCCAACGTCCTGACTTTC
TRBJ2-3	TRBV4-3	NA	many	17	CASSQDIGTSSTDTQYF	TGCGCCAGCAGCCAAGATATAGGGACTTCAAGCACAGATACGCAGTATTTT
TRBJ1-5	TRBV25-1	NA	many	12	CASSGLGQPQHF	TGTGCCAGCAGTGGCCTGGGTCAGCCCCAGCATTTT
TRBJ2-5	TRBV6-1	TRBD2	many	14	CASTASGAQETQYF	TGTGCCAGCACGGCTAGCGGGGCTCAAGAGACCCAGTACTTC
TRBJ1-1	TRBV28	NA	many	12	CASSLEVTEAFF	TGTGCCAGCAGTTTAGAGGTCACTGAAGCTTTCTTT
TRBJ1-1	TRBV10-1	NA	many	13	CASSFNGNTEAFF	TGCGCCAGCAGTTTTAACGGGAACACTGAAGCTTTCTTT
TRBJ2-7	TRBV5-6	NA	few	13	CASSPRDNYEQYF	TGTGCCAGCAGCCCCCGGGACAACTACGAGCAGTACTTC
TRBJ2-7	TRBV6-5	TRBD2	many	15	CASSYSPSGSYEQYF	TGTGCCAGCAGTTACTCGCCTAGCGGCTCCTACGAGCAGTACTTC
TRBJ1-1	TRBV29-1	NA	few	13	CSAEGQMNTEAFF	TGCAGCGCCGAGGGTCAGATGAACACTGAAGCTTTCTTT
TRBJ2-1	TRBV9	TRBD1	many	13	CASSVLTGDEQFF	TGTGCCAGCAGCGTCCTGACAGGGGACGAGCAGTTCTTC
TRBJ2-2	TRBV5-4	TRBD1	NA	16	CASSFSGGADTGELFF	TGTGCCAGCAGCTTCTCAGGGGGCGCGGACACCGGGGAGCTGTTTTTT
TRBJ2-1	TRBV5-4	NA	many	17	CASSLGLLSSGYNEQFF	TGTGCCAGCAGCTTGGGTTTGCTGAGTAGTGGTTACAATGAGCAGTTCTTC
TRBJ2-7	TRBV4-3	NA	many	15	CASSARAESSYEQYF	TGCGCCAGCAGTGCCAGGGCCGAGAGCTCCTACGAGCAGTACTTC
TRBJ1-1	TRBV27	NA	few	14	CASSLSAGYTEAFF	TGTGCCAGCAGTTTATCTGCAGGGTACACTGAAGCTTTCTTT
TRBJ2-1	TRBV7-2	NA	many	14	CASTWSFGRNEQFF	TGTGCCAGCACCTGGTCCTTTGGACGCAATGAGCAGTTCTTC
TRBJ1-2	TRBV7-2	NA	many	13	CASISPGGRGYTF	TGTGCCAGCATATCCCCCGGGGGAAGAGGCTACACCTTC
TRBJ1-1	TRBV5-4	NA	many	16	CASSLAPTVLNPEAFF	TGTGCCAGCAGCTTGGCTCCCACAGTTCTTAATCCTGAAGCTTTCTTT
TRBJ1-1	TRBV6-1	NA	NA	13	CASKYGGHTEAFF	TGTGCCAGCAAGTACGGGGGCCACACTGAAGCTTTCTTT
TRBJ2-3	TRBV6-2/TRBV6-3	NA	many	13	CASSNPSTDTQYF	TGTGCCAGCTCGAATCCGAGCACAGATACGCAGTATTTT
TRBJ1-2	TRBV4-3	NA	many	15	CASSQEGRGFDGYTF	TGCGCCAGCAGCCAAGAGGGAAGGGGATTCGATGGCTACACCTTC
TRBJ2-3	TRBV4-2	NA	NA	14	CASSQGENTDTQYF	TGTGCCAGCAGCCAGGGGGAAAACACAGATACGCAGTATTTT
TRBJ2-2	TRBV6-4	NA	many	15	CASSLGHLNTGELFF	TGTGCCAGCAGTCTCGGACATCTTAACACCGGGGAGCTGTTTTTT
TRBJ2-7	TRBV7-2	NA	many	14	CASSSSTRSKEQYF	TGTGCCAGCAGCTCCTCGACACGGTCGAAAGAGCAGTACTTC
TRBJ1-6	TRBV5-1	NA	NA	15	CASSTSGFPLDALHF	TGCGCCAGCAGCACATCAGGGTTTCCGCTCGATGCCCTCCACTTT
TRBJ1-5	TRBV9	NA	many	17	CASSDSPFRGSNQPQHF	TGTGCCAGCAGCGACAGCCCCTTCAGGGGCAGCAATCAGCCCCAGCATTTT
TRBJ2-5	TRBV7-7	TRBD1	many	15	CASSLVGTGQETQYF	TGTGCTAGCAGCTTAGTGGGGACAGGTCAAGAGACCCAGTACTTC
TRBJ2-3	TRBV5-1	NA	NA	18	CASSLGGRGPLGRDTQYF	TGCGCCAGCAGCTTGGGTGGGCGGGGGCCGCTTGGGAGAGATACGCAGTATTTT
TRBJ2-2	TRBV5-5	NA	many	14	CASSQQGDTGELFF	TGTGCCAGCAGCCAACAGGGAGACACCGGGGAGCTGTTTTTT
TRBJ2-5	TRBV24-1	TRBD2	NA	15	CATSGTSGGVETQYF	TGTGCCACCAGTGGAACTAGCGGGGGAGTGGAGACCCAGTACTTC
TRBJ2-1	TRBV7-2	NA	few	13	CASSLSPRDEQFF	TGTGCCAGCAGCTTAAGCCCTCGGGATGAGCAGTTCTTC
TRBJ1-5	TRBV20-1	NA	many	13	CSARAGSEQPQHF	TGCAGTGCTAGAGCTGGGAGTGAGCAGCCCCAGCATTTT
TRBJ2-7	TRBV5-1	TRBD2	NA	14	CASSLETSAYEQYF	TGCGCCAGCAGCTTGGAGACTAGCGCTTACGAGCAGTACTTC
TRBJ2-3	TRBV12-3/TRBV12-4	TRBD2	many	16	CASSLSSGGPSGTQYF	TGTGCCAGCAGTTTGTCTAGCGGGGGACCAAGCGGTACGCAGTATTTT
TRBJ2-3	TRBV9	NA	many	17	CASSALKTRGITDTQYF	TGTGCCAGCAGCGCGCTTAAGACTAGGGGAATCACAGATACGCAGTATTTT
TRBJ1-5	TRBV28	NA	many	14	CASSPGYGNQPQHF	TGTGCCAGCAGTCCGGGGTATGGCAATCAGCCCCAGCATTTT
TRBJ2-3	TRBV2	TRBD1	many	17	CASSESLTGLHTDTQYF	TGTGCCAGCAGTGAGAGTTTGACAGGGTTGCACACAGATACGCAGTATTTT
TRBJ1-2	TRBV5-4	NA	NA	13	CASSRDRNYGYTF	TGTGCCAGCAGCCGGGACCGGAACTATGGCTACACCTTC
TRBJ2-5	TRBV4-2	NA	many	15	CASSQDYGGGETQYF	TGTGCCAGCAGCCAAGATTACGGAGGTGGGGAGACCCAGTACTTC